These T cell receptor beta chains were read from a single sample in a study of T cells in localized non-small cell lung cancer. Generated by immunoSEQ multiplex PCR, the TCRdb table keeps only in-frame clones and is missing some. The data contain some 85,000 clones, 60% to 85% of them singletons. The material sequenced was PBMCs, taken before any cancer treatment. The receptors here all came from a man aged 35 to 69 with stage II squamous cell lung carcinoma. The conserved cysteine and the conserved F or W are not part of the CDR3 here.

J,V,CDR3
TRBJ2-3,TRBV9,ASSTGTHSTDTQY
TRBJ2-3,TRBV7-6,ASSLGTSGPRDTQY
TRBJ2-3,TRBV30,AWKLHRFTDTQY
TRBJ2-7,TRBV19,ASSPQGGYHEQY
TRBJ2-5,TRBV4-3,ASSQDVSRTSGTQY
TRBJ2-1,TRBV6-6,ASSLPGSADEQF
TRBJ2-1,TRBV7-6,ASSSDTYNEQF
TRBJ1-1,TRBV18,ASSPLGQLNTEAF
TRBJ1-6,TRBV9,ASSVAQGTSREALH
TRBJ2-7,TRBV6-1,ASSDRRKSVSYEQY
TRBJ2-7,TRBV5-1,ASSPGGTSGSYEQY
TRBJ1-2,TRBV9,ASSADTGSYGYT